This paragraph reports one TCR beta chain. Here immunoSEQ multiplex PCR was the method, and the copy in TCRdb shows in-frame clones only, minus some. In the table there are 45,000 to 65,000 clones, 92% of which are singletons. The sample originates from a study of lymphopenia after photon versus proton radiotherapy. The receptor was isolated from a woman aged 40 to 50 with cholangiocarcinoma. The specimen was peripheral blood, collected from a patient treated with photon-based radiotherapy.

This chain's CDR3 is CASSPNLGTSGANVLTF. The CDR3 DNA reads as TGTGCCAGCAGCCCAAATCTAGGGACTTCTGGGGCCAACGTCCTGACTTTC. V usage is TRBV7-8 and J usage is TRBJ2-6; possible D gene TRBD2, 6 bases. The CDR3 loop spans 17 amino acids. V dropped 5 bases and J dropped 1 base, with 15 bases sitting between them. Germline V gene sequence: CDR1 SGHVS, CDR2 FQNEAQ.